This record looks at one T cell receptor (beta chain) sequence and its context. These data are taken from a study of cytomegalovirus exposure and HLA in healthy donors. The repertoire was sequenced with immunoSEQ multiplex PCR; TCRdb's copy has only in-frame clones and lacks some. The sample consists of around 100,000 clones, about 95% of them appearing once. The CDR3 runs 17 residues. Per the germline V gene, CDR1 is SGHVS and CDR2 is FNYEAQ. V lost 2 bases to trimming and J lost 5 bases, with 21 bases between them. This clonotype originated in a woman between 18 and 30 years old in good health and CMV-seronegative. This chain uses TRBV7-6 with TRBJ1-1, with unresolved D. Input material: PBMCs. Here the CDR3 DNA reads TGTGCCAGCAGCTTAAATCGACCCATCGCCAAGGAGACTGAAGCTTTCTTT. Translation: CASSLNRPIAKETEAFF.